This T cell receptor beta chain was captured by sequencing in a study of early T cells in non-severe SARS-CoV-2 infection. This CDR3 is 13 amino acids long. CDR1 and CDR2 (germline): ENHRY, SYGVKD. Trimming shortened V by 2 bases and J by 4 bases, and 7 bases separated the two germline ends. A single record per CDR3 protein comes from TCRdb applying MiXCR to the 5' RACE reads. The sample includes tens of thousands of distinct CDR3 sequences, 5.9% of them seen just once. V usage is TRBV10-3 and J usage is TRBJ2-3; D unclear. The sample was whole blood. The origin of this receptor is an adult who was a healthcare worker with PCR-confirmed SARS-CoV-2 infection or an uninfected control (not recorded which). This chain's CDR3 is CAISEGQSDTQYF. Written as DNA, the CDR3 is TGTGCCATCAGTGAGGGGCAGTCAGATACGCAGTATTTT.